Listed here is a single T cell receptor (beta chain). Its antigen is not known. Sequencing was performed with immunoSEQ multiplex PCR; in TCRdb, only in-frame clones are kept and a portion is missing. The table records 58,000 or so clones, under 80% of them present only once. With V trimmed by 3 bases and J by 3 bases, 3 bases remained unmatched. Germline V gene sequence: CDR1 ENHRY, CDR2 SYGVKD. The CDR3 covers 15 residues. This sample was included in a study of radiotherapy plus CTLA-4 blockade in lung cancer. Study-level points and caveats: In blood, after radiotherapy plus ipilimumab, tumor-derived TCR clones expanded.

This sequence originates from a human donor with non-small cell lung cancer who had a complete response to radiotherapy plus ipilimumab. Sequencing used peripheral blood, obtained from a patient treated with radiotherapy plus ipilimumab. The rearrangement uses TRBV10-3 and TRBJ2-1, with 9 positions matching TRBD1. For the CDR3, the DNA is TGTGCCATCAGTGATGGGACAGGGCTCTACAATGAGCAGTTCTTC. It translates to CAISDGTGLYNEQFF.